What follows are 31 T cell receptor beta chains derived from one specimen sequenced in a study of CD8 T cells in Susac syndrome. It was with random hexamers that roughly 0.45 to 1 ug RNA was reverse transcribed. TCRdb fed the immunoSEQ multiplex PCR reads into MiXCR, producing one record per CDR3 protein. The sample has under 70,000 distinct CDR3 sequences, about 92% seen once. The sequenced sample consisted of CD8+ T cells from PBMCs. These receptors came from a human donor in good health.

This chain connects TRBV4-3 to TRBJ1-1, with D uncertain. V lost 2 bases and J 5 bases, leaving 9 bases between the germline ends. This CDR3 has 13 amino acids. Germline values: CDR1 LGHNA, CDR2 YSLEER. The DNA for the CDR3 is TGCGCCAGCAGCCAATTTTTAGTAACTGAAGCTTTCTTT. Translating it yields CASSQFLVTEAFF.

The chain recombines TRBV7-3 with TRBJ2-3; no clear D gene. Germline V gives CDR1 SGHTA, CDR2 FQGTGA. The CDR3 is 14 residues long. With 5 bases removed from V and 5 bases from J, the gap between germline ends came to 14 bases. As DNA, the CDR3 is TGTGCCAGCAGCCCCGTGGGGTATGGAGATACGCAGTATTTT. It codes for CASSPVGYGDTQYF.

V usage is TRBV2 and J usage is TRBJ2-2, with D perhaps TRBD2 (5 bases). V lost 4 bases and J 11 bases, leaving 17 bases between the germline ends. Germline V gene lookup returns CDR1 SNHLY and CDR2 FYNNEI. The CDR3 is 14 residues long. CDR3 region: CASSGGQALVELFF. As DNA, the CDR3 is TGTGCCAGCAGTGGAGGGCAGGCCTTGGTCGAGCTGTTTTTT.

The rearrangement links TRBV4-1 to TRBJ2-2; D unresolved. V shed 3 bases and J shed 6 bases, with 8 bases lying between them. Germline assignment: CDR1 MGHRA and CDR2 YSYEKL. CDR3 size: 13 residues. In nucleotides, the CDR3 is TGCGCCAGCAGCCAGCGATTCGCCGGGGAGCTGTTTTTT. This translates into CASSQRFAGELFF.

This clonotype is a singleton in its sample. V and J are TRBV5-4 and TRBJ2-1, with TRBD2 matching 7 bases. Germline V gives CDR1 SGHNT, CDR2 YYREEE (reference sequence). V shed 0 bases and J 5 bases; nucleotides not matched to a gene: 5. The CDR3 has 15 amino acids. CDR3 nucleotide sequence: TGTGCCAGCAGCTTGGTTTTTACTAGCGACAATGAGCAGTTCTTC. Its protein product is CASSLVFTSDNEQFF.

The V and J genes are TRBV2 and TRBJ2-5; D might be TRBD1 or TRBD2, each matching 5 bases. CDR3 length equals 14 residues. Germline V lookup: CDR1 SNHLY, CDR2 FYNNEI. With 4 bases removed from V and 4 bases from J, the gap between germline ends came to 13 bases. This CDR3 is CASSAMWGSETQYF. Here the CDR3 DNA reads TGTGCCAGCAGTGCGATGTGGGGGTCAGAGACCCAGTACTTC.

CDR3 sequence: CASSLGRFSPLHF. CDR3 in DNA: TGTGCCAGCAGCTTGGGGAGGTTTTCACCCCTCCACTTT. The rearrangement links TRBV5-4 to TRBJ1-6; D gene ambiguous. This CDR3 is 13 amino acids long. Trimming shortened V by 0 bases and J by 9 bases, and 7 bases separated the two germline ends. Germline V gene data show CDR1 as SGHNT and CDR2 as YYREEE (reference sequence).

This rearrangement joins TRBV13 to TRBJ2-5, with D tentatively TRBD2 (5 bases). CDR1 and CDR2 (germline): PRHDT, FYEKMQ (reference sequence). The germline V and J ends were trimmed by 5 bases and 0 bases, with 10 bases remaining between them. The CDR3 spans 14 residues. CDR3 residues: CASSKEEDQETQYF. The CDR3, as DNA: TGTGCCAGCAGCAAGGAGGAGGACCAAGAGACCCAGTACTTC.

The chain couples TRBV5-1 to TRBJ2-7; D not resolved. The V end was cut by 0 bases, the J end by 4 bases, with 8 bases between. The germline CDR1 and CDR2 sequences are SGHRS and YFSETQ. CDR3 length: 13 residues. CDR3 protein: CASSLDLSYEQYF. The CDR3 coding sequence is TGCGCCAGCAGCTTGGACTTAAGTTACGAGCAGTACTTC.

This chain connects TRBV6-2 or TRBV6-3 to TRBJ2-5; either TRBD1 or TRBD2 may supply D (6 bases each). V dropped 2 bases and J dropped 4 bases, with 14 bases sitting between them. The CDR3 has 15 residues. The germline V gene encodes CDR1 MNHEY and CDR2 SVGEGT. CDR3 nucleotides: TGTGCCAGCAGTTACGGTGGGGGGCGCGGAGAGACCCAGTACTTC. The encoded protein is CASSYGGGRGETQYF.

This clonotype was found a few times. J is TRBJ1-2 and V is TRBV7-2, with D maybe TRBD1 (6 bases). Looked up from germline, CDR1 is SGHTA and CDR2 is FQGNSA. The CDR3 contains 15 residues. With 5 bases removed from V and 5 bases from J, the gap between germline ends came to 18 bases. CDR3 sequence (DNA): TGTGCCAGCAGCCCTTGGACAGCTACCTCATATGGCTACACCTTC. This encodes CASSPWTATSYGYTF.

The chain's CDR3 is CASSLIAGDNTDTQYF. In DNA, the CDR3 is TGCGCCAGCAGCCTAATAGCGGGGGATAATACAGATACGCAGTATTTT. This sequence joins TRBV4-1 and TRBJ2-3, with 9 bases aligning to TRBD2. V dropped 4 bases and J dropped 3; count of bases not matched to a gene: 8. The CDR3 is 16 residues long. Germline values: CDR1 MGHRA, CDR2 YSYEKL.

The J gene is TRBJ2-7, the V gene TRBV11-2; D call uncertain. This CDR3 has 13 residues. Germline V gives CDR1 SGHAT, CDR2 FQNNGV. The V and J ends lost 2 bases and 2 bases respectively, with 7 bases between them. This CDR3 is CASSLQTAYEQYF. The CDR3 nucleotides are TGTGCCAGCAGCTTACAAACTGCCTACGAGCAGTACTTC. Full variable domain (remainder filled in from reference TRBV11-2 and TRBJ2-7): EAGVAQSPRYKIIEKRQSVAFWCNPISGHATLYWYQQILGQGPKLLIQFQNNGVVDDSQLPKDRFSAERLKGVDSTLKIQPAKLEDSAVYLCASSLQTAYEQYFGPGTRLTVT.

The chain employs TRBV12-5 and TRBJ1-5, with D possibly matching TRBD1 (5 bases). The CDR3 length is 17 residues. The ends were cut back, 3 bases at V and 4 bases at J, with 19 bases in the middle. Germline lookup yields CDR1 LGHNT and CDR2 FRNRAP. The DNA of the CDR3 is TGTGCTAGTGGTTTTTCGCTAGACCGGGACCGAAATCAGCCCCAGCATTTT. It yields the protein CASGFSLDRDRNQPQHF.

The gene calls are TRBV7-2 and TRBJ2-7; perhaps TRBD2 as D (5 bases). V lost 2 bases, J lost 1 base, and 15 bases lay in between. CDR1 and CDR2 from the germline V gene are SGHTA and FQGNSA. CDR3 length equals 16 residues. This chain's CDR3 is CASSLLRSGRSYEQYF. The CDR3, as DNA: TGTGCCAGCAGCTTATTAAGGAGCGGTAGGTCCTACGAGCAGTACTTC.

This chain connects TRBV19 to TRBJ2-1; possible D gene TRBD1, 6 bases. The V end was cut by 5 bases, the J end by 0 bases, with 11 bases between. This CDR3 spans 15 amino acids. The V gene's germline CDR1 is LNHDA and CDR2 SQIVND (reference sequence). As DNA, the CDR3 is TGTGCCAGTAGTCTTGGGACACACTCCTACAATGAGCAGTTCTTC. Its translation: CASSLGTHSYNEQFF.

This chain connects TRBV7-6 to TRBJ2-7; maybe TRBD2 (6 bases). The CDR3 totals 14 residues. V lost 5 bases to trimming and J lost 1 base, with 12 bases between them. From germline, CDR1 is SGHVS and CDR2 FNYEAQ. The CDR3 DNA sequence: TGTGCCAGCAGCCCGGCGGCGGGGTCCTACGAGCAGTACTTC. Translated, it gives CASSPAAGSYEQYF.

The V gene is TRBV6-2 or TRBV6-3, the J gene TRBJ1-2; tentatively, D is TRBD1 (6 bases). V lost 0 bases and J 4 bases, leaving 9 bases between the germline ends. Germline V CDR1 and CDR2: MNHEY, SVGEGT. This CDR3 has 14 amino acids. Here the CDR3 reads CASSYSGQSYGYTF. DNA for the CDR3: TGTGCCAGCAGTTACTCCGGACAGTCCTATGGCTACACCTTC.

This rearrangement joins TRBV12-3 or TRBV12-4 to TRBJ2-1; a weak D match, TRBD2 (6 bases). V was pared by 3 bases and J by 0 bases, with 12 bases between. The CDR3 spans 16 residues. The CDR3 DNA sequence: TGTGCCAGCAGTTTCCTCGGGAGCAGCTCCTACAATGAGCAGTTCTTC. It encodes CASSFLGSSSYNEQFF.

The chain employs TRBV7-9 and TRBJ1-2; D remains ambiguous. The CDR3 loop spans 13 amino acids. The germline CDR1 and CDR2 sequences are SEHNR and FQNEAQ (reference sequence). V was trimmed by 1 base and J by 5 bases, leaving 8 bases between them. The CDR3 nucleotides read TGTGCCAGCAGCTTAGATCCGGATTATGGCTACACCTTC. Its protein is CASSLDPDYGYTF.

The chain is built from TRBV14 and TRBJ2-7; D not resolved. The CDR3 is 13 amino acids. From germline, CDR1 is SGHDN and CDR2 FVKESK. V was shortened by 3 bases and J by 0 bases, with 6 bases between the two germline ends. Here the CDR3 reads CASSHPPSYEQYF. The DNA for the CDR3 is TGTGCCAGCAGCCACCCTCCCTCCTACGAGCAGTACTTC.

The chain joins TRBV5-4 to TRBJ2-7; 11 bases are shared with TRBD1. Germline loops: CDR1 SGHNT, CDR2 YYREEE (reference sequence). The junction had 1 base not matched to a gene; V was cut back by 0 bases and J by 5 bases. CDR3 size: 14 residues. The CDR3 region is CASSLAGQGDEQYF. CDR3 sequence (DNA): TGTGCCAGCAGCTTGGCGGGACAGGGGGACGAGCAGTACTTC.

CDR3: CASRTTREVVTGELFF. The CDR3 DNA reads TGTGCCAGCAGGACGACGCGGGAGGTTGTGACCGGGGAGCTGTTTTTT. The chain combines TRBV7-6 with TRBJ2-2, with 8 nucleotides matching TRBD2. This CDR3 region has 16 residues. The junction had 11 bases not matched to a gene; V was cut back by 6 bases and J by 5 bases. The germline gives CDR1 SGHVS, CDR2 FNYEAQ.

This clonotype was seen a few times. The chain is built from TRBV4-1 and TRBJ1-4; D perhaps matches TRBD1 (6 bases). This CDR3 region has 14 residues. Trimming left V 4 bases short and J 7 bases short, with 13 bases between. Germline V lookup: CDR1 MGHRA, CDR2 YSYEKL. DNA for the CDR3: TGCGCCAGCAGCCCGGGGACATACGGTGAAAAACTGTTTTTT. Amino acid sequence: CASSPGTYGEKLFF.

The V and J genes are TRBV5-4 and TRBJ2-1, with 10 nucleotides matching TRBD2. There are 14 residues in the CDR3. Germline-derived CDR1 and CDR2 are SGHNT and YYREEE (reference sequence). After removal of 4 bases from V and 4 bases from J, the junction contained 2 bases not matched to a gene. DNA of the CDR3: TGTGCCAGCAGCGAGCGGGGGGGTTACAATGAGCAGTTCTTC. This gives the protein CASSERGGYNEQFF.

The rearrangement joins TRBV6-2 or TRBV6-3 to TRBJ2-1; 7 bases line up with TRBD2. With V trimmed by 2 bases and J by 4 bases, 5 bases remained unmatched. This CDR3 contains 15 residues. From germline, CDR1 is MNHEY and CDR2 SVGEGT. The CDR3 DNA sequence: TGTGCCAGCAGTTACGAAGCGGGGATTTACAATGAGCAGTTCTTC. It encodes CASSYEAGIYNEQFF.

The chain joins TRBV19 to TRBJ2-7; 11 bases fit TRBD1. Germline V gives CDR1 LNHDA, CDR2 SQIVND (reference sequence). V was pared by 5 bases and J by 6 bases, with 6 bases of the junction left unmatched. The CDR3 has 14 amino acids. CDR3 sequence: CASSLGQGAVEQYF. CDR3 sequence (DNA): TGTGCCAGTAGTCTAGGACAGGGGGCGGTCGAGCAGTACTTC.

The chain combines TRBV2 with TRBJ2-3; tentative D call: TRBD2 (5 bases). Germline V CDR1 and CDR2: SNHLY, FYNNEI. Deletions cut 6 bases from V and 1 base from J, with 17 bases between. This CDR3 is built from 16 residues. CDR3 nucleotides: TGTGCCAGCAGCGGAGACCCGGACGGGGGCACAGATACGCAGTATTTT. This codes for CASSGDPDGGTDTQYF.

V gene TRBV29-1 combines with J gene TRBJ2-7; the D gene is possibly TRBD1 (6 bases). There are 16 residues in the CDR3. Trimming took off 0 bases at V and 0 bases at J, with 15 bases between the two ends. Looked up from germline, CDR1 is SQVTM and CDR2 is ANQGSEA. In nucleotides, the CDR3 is TGCAGCGTTGAAGATGCTCGGGACACTTTCTCCTACGAGCAGTACTTC. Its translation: CSVEDARDTFSYEQYF.

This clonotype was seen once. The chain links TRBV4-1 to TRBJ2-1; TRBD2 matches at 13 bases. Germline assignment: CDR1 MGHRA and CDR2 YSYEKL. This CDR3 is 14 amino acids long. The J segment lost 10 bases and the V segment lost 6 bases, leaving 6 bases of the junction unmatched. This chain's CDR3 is CASSGTSGAHEQFF. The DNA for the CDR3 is TGCGCCAGCAGTGGGACTAGCGGGGCCCACGAGCAGTTCTTC.

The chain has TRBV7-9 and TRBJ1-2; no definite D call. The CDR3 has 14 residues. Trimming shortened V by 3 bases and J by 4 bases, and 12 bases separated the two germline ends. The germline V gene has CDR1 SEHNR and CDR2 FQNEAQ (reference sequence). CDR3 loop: CASSFPGNIYGYTF. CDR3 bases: TGTGCCAGCAGCTTCCCCGGAAACATCTATGGCTACACCTTC.